This T cell receptor (beta chain) emerged from a study of beta chain features in type 1 diabetes. Study-level information: Cell yields, age and gender were similar between patients and healthy donors.

Reverse transcription of all isolated RNA meant that expressed TCRB transcripts were sequenced. Sequenced by immunoSEQ multiplex PCR; TCRdb stores in-frame clones only, minus some. Of tens of thousands of clones listed, 49% are singletons. Study results and limitations: In every one of the four CD4+ subsets, TCRB CDR3s were moderately but significantly shorter in Type 1 diabetes patients. A cDNA-based sequencing approach could over-represent cells with high TCR expression.

The J segment lost 2 bases and the V segment lost 5 bases, leaving 6 bases of the junction unmatched. This CDR3 is built from 17 residues. Germline V lookup: CDR1 KGHSH, CDR2 LQKENI. As regards this clone: Its antigen is not known.

What was sequenced was central memory CD4+ T cells from blood. The clonotype comes from a man younger than 45 with type 1 diabetes. The chain has TRBV18 and TRBJ2-6; 10 nucleotides agree with TRBD1. The DNA for the CDR3 is TGTGCCAGCTCATCAGGGACAGGGGAACCTGGGGCCAACGTCCTGACTTTC. It codes for CASSSGTGEPGANVLTF.